This TCR beta chain is drawn from a study of T cell changes during pregnancy in multiple sclerosis. Sequencing was performed with immunoSEQ multiplex PCR; in TCRdb, only in-frame clones are kept and a portion is missing. The sample includes roughly 35,000 clones, less than 95% seen only once; the top ten take about 10%. The ends were cut back, 2 bases at V and 4 bases at J, with 8 bases in the middle. Germline values: CDR1 PRHDT, CDR2 FYEKMQ (reference sequence). The length of the CDR3 is 13 residues. Sequencing used CD8+ T cells from peripheral blood mononuclear cells, obtained before pregnancy. The J gene is TRBJ1-1, the V gene TRBV13, with D uncertain. The receptor comes from a female donor with multiple sclerosis, enrolled in a pregnancy study. CDR3 loop: CASSLSGVTEAFF. In DNA form, the CDR3 reads TGTGCCAGCAGCTTAAGCGGTGTCACTGAAGCTTTCTTT. The full variable domain, with the rest looked up from reference TRBV13 and TRBJ1-1, is AAGVIQSPRHLIKEKRETATLKCYPIPRHDTVYWYQQGPGQDPQFLISFYEKMQSDKGSIPDRFSAQQFSDYHSELNMSSLELGDSALYFCASSLSGVTEAFFGQGTRLTVV.